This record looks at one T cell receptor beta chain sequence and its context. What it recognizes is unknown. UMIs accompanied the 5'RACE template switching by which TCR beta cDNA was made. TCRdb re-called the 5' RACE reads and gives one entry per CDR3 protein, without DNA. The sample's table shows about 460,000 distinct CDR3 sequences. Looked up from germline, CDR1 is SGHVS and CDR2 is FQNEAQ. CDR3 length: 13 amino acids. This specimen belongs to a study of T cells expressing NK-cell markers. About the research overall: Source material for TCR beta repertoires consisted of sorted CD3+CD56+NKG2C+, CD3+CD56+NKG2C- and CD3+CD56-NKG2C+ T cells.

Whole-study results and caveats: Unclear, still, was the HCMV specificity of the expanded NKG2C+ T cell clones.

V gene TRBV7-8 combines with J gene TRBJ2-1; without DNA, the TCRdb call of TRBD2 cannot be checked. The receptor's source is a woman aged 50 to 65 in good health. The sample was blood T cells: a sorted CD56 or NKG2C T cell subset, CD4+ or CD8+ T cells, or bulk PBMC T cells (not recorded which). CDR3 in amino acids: CASRSLADQVWFF.